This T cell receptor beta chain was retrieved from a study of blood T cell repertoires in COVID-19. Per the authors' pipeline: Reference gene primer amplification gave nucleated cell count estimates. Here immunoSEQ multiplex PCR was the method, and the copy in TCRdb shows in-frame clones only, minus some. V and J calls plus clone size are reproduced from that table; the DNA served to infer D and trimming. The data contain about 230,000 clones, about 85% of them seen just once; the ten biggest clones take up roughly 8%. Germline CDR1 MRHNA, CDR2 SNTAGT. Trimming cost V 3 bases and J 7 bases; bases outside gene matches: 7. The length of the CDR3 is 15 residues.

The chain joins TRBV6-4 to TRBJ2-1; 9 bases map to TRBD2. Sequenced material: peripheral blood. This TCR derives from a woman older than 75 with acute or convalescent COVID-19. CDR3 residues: CASSEEREVRNEQFF. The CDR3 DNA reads TGTGCCAGCAGTGAGGAGCGGGAGGTTCGGAATGAGCAGTTCTTC.